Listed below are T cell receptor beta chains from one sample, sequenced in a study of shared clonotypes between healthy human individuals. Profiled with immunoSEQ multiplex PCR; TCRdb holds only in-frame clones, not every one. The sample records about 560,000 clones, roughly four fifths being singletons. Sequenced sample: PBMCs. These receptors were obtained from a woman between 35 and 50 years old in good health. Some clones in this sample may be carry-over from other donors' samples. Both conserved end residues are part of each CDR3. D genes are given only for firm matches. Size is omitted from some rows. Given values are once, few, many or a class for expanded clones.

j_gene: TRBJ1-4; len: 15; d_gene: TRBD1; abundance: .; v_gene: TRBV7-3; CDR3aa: CASSQGQGRNEKLFF; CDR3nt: TGTGCCAGCAGCCAAGGACAGGGCCGTAATGAAAAACTGTTTTTT
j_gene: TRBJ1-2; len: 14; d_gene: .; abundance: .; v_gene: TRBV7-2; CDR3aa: CASSLDFTGQGYTF; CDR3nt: TGTGCCAGCAGCTTAGATTTTACAGGTCAGGGCTACACCTTC
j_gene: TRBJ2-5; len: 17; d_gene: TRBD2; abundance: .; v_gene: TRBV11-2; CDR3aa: CASSPRQLAGVQETQYF; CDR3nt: TGTGCCAGCAGCCCACGACAACTAGCGGGAGTTCAGGAGACCCAGTACTTC
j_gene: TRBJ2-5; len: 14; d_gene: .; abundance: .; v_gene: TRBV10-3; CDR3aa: CAIAGRGSEETQYF; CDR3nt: TGTGCCATCGCCGGTAGAGGTTCGGAGGAGACCCAGTACTTC
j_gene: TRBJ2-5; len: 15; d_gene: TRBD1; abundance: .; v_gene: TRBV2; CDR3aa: CASSRDRHTEETQYF; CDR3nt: TGTGCCAGCAGCCGGGACAGGCACACCGAAGAGACCCAGTACTTC
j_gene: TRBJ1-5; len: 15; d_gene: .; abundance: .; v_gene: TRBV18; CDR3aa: CASSPGGDSNQPQHF; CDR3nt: TGTGCCAGCTCACCAGGAGGGGATAGCAATCAGCCCCAGCATTTT
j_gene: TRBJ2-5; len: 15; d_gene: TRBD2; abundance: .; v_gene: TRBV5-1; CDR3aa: CASSGGTSGKETQYF; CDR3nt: TGCGCCAGCAGCGGGGGGACTAGCGGGAAAGAGACCCAGTACTTC
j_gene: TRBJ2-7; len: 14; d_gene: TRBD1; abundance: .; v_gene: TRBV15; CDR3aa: CATSRTGGEYEQYF; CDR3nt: TGTGCCACCAGCAGGACAGGGGGAGAGTACGAGCAGTACTTC
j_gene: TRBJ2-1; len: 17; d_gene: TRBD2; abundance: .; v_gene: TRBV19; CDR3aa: CASSTQTSGRSHNEQFF; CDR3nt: TGTGCCAGTAGTACCCAGACTAGCGGGCGCTCACACAATGAGCAGTTCTTC
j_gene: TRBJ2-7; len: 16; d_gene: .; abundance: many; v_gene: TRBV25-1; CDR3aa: CASSDSFDRSSYEQYF; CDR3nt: TGTGCCAGCAGTGATTCATTCGACAGGAGCTCCTACGAGCAGTACTTC
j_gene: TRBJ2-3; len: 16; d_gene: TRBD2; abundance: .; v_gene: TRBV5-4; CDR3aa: CASSVPLAGPTDTQYF; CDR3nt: TGTGCCAGCAGCGTACCACTAGCGGGCCCCACAGATACGCAGTATTTT
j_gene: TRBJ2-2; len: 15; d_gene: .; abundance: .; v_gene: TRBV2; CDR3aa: CASGAGQSNTGELFF; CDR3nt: TGTGCCAGCGGCGCCGGACAGTCAAACACCGGGGAGCTGTTTTTT
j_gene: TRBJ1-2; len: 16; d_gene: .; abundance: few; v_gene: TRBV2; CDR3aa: CASSEMGTPANYGYTF; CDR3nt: TGTGCCAGCAGTGAAATGGGGACACCGGCTAACTATGGCTACACCTTC
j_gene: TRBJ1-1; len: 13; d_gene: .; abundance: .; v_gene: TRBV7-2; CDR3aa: CASSWTTYTEAFF; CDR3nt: TGTGCCAGCAGCTGGACAACTTACACTGAAGCTTTCTTT
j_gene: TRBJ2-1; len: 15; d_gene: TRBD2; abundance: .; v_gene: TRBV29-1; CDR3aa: CSGTGTSGKYNEQFF; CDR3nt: TGCAGCGGTACCGGGACTAGCGGAAAGTACAATGAGCAGTTCTTC
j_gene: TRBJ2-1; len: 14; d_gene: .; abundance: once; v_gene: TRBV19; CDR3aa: CASSTDGTYNEQFF; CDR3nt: TGTGCCAGCTCTACCGACGGAACCTACAATGAGCAGTTCTTC
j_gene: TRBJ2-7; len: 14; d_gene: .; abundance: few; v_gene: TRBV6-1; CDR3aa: CASSADRTSYEQYF; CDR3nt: TGTGCCAGCAGTGCGGACAGAACCAGCTACGAGCAGTACTTC
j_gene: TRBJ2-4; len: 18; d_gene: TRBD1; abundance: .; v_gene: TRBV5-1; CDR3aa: CASSRGTGFQTAKNIQYF; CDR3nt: TGCGCCAGCAGCCGCGGGACAGGGTTCCAAACAGCCAAAAACATTCAGTACTTC
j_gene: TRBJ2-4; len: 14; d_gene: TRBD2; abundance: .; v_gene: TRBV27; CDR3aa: CASSLGGSVDIQYF; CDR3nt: TGTGCCAGCAGTTTAGGCGGGAGCGTTGACATTCAGTACTTC
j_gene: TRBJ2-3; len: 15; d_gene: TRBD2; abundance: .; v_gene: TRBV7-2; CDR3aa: CASSWTSGGEDTQYF; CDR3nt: TGTGCCAGCAGCTGGACTAGCGGGGGGGAAGATACGCAGTATTTT
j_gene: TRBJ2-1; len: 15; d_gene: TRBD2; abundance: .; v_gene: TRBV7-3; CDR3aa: CASSSHLAGDNEQFF; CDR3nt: TGTGCCAGCAGCTCCCACTTAGCGGGAGACAATGAGCAGTTCTTC
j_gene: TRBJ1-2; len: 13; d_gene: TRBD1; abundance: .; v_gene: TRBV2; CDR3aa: CASSAQGNYGYTF; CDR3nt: TGTGCCAGCAGTGCACAGGGGAACTATGGCTACACCTTC
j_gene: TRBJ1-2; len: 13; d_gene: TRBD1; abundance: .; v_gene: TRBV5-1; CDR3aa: CASRPTGDYGYTF; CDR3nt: TGCGCCAGCAGACCGACAGGGGACTATGGCTACACCTTC
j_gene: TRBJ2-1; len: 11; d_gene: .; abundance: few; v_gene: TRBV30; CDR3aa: CAWGTFNEQFF; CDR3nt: TGTGCCTGGGGGACTTTCAATGAGCAGTTCTTC
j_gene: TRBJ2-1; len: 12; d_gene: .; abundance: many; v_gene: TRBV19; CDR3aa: CAPPGLYNEQFF; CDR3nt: TGTGCCCCCCCGGGGCTTTACAATGAGCAGTTCTTC
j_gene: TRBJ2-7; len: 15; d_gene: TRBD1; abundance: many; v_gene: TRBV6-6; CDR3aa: CASSQGQVGPYEQYF; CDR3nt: TGTGCCAGCAGCCAGGGACAGGTTGGACCCTACGAGCAGTACTTC
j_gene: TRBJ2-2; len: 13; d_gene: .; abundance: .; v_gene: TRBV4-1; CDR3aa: CASSQLGSGELFF; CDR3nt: TGCGCCAGCAGCCAGTTAGGGTCCGGGGAGCTGTTTTTT
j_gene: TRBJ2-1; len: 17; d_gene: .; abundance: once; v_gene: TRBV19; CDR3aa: CASSQVVTGRSYNEQFF; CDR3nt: TGTGCCAGTAGTCAGGTGGTAACAGGGAGATCCTACAATGAGCAGTTCTTC
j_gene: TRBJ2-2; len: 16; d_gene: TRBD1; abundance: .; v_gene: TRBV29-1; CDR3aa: CSVGVDRGRAGGELFF; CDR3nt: TGCAGCGTTGGTGTGGACAGGGGGCGAGCGGGCGGGGAGCTGTTTTTT
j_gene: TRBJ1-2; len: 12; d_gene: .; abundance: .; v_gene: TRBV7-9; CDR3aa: CASSSDPYGYTF; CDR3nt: TGTGCCAGCAGCTCGGACCCCTATGGCTACACCTTC
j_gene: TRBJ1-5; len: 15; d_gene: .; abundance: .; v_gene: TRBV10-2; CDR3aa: CASSESTEPGQPQHF; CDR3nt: TGCGCCAGCAGTGAGTCGACCGAGCCGGGTCAGCCCCAGCATTTT
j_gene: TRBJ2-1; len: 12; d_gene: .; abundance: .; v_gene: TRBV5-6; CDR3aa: CASSYRDSEEFF; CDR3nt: TGTGCCAGCAGTTACCGGGACTCAGAAGAGTTCTTC
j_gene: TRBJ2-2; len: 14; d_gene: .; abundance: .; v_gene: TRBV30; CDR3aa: CAWSGQPNTGELFF; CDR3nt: TGTGCCTGGAGTGGGCAGCCGAACACCGGGGAGCTGTTTTTT
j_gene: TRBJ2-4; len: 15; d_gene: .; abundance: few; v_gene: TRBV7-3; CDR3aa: CASSMDSRSQNIQYF; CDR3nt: TGCGCCAGCAGCATGGACTCACGCAGCCAAAACATTCAGTACTTC
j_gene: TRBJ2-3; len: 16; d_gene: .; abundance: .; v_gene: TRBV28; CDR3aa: CASSPPGTTHTDTQYF; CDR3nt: TGTGCCAGCAGTCCCCCGGGAACGACACACACAGATACGCAGTATTTT
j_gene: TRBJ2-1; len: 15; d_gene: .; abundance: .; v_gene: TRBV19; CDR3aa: CASTPGRNSYNEQFF; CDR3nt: TGTGCCAGTACCCCAGGGCGGAACTCCTACAATGAGCAGTTCTTC
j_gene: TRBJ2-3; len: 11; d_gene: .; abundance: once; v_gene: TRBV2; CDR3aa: CASSIGDTQYF; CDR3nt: TGTGCCAGCAGTATAGGGGATACGCAGTATTTT
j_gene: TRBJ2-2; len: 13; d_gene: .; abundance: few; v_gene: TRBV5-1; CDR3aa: CASSIGQTGELFF; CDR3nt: TGCGCCAGCAGCATTGGCCAGACCGGGGAGCTGTTTTTT
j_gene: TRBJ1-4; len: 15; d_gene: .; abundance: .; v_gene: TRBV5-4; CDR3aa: CASRLEGGTNEKLFF; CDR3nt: TGTGCCAGCAGACTGGAGGGGGGGACTAATGAAAAACTGTTTTTT
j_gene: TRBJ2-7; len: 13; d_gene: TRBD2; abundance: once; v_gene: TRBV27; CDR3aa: CASSFSGSREQYF; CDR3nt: TGTGCCAGCAGTTTTAGCGGGAGTCGCGAGCAGTACTTC
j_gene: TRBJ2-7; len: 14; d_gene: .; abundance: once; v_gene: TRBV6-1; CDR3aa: CASRGGQYSYEQYF; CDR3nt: TGTGCCAGCAGGGGTGGACAGTACTCCTACGAGCAGTACTTC
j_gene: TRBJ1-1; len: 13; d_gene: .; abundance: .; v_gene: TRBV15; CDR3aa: CATSREGVVEAFF; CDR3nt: TGTGCCACCAGCAGAGAAGGGGTGGTCGAAGCTTTCTTT
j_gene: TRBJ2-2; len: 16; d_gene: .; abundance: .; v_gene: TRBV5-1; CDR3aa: CASSLIPGFDTGELFF; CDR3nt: TGCGCCAGCAGCTTGATACCAGGGTTCGACACCGGGGAGCTGTTTTTT
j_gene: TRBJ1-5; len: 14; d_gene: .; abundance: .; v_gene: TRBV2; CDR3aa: CASSDLDGNQPQHF; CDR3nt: TGTGCCAGCAGTGATTTGGACGGGAATCAGCCCCAGCATTTT
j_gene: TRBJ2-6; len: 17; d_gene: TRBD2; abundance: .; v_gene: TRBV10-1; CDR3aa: CASREGLVLDGANVLTF; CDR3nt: TGCGCCAGCAGGGAGGGACTAGTTCTGGATGGGGCCAACGTCCTGACTTTC
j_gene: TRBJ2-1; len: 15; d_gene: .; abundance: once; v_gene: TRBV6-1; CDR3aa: CASSEGAGDYNEQFF; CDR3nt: TGTGCCAGCAGTGAAGGAGCTGGAGACTACAATGAGCAGTTCTTC
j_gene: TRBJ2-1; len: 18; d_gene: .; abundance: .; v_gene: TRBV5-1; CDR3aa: CASSLGLALLSSYNEQFF; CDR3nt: TGCGCCAGCAGCTTGGGACTTGCTTTGCTCAGCTCCTACAATGAGCAGTTCTTC
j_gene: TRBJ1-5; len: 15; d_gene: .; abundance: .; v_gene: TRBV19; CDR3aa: CASSIGFGVGQPQHF; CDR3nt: TGTGCCAGTAGTATAGGGTTCGGGGTCGGGCAGCCCCAGCATTTT
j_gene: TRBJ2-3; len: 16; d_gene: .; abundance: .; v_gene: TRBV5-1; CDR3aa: CASSLDGASGTDTQYF; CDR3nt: TGCGCCAGCAGCTTGGACGGGGCTAGCGGCACAGATACGCAGTATTTT
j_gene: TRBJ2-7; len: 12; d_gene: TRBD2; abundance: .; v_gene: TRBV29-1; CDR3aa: CSVGGSSYEQYF; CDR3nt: TGCAGCGTTGGCGGGAGCTCCTACGAGCAGTACTTC
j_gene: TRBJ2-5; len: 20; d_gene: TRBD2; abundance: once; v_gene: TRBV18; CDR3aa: CASTSLGGGEGSGYFETQYF; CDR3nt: TGTGCCAGCACCAGCCTCGGCGGGGGGGAGGGATCTGGTTATTTTGAGACCCAGTACTTC
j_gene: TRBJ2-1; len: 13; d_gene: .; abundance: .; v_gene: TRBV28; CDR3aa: CASKGSDANEQFF; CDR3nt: TGTGCAAGCAAGGGGTCGGATGCCAATGAGCAGTTCTTC
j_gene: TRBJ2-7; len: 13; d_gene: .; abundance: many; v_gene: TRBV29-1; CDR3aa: CSVYGRSSYEQYF; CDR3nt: TGCAGCGTCTACGGACGGTCAAGCTACGAGCAGTACTTC
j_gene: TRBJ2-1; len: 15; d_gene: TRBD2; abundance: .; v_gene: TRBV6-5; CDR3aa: CASSYLAGDNNEQFF; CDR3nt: TGTGCCAGCAGTTATCTAGCGGGAGATAACAATGAGCAGTTCTTC